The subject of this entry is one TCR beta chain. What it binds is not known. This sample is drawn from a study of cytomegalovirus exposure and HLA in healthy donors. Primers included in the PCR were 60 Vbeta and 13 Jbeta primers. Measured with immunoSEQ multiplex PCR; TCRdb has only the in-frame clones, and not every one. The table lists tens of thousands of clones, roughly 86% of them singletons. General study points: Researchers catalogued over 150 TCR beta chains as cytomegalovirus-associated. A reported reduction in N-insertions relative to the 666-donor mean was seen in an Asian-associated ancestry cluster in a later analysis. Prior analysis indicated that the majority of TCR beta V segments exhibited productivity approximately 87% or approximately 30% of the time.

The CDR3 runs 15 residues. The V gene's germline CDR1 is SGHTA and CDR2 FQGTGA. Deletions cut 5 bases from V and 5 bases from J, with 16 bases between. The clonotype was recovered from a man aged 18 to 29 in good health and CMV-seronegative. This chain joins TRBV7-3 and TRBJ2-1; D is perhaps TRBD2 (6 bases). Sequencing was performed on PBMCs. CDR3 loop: CASSPMAGGNNEQFF. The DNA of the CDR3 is TGTGCCAGCAGCCCCATGGCTGGCGGGAACAATGAGCAGTTCTTC.